A single sample gave rise to the 27 T cell receptor beta chains below, sequenced in a study of blood T cells in healthy people across ages (dated by TCRdb to 2013 to 2016). Libraries were prepared through 5' RACE. Sequenced using an Illumina HiSeq 2500. A second PCR of about 7 to 12 cycles was run with a J-beta primer mix and a sample-barcoded 5' primer. TCRdb reran the public reads through fastp at Q25 and MiXCR, keeping productive beta chains. Entries that share a CDR3 protein sequence are merged under the most common genes and DNA. The table for this sample lists about 640,000 distinct CDR3 sequences; around 54% of them were counted only once. Over 35% of the sample is held by the ten biggest clonotypes. The sequenced material came from blood. The source of these receptors is a man aged 55 to 70 in good health.

This chain links TRBV18 with TRBJ2-4, with D possibly matching TRBD2 (6 bases). The CDR3 has 15 residues. Germline CDR1 KGHSH, CDR2 LQKENI. The V end was cut by 4 bases, the J end by 4 bases, with 14 bases between. The CDR3 here is CASSRGGGTKNIQYF. The CDR3 coding sequence is TGTGCCAGCTCACGAGGCGGAGGGACTAAAAACATTCAGTACTTC.

This sequence joins TRBV4-1 and TRBJ2-1, with 8 nucleotides matching TRBD2. V was pared by 0 bases and J by 2 bases, with 6 bases of the junction left unmatched. The CDR3 has 17 amino acids. Germline CDR1 is MGHRA and CDR2 is YSYEKL. In nucleotides, the CDR3 is TGCGCCAGCAGCCAAGATAATCGGGGGGGGGCCTACAATGAGCAGTTCTTC. Protein: CASSQDNRGGAYNEQFF.

Here the CDR3 DNA reads TGCGCCAGCAGCTTGGAGGCCACCGGAGGCTATGGCTACACCTTC. Amino acids: CASSLEATGGYGYTF. V usage is TRBV5-1 and J usage is TRBJ1-2; D call uncertain. Trimming took 0 bases from V and 4 from J, leaving 13 bases between them. CDR1 SGHRS and CDR2 YFSETQ come from the germline V gene. The CDR3 sequence is 15 residues long.

This chain links TRBV12-3 or TRBV12-4 with TRBJ1-5; 7 bases line up with TRBD1. V shed 4 bases and J 0 bases; nucleotides not matched to a gene: 9. The CDR3 runs 17 residues. The CDR3 spells CASSSQLQGYSNQPQHF. The CDR3 bases are TGTGCCAGCAGTTCTCAGTTACAGGGGTATAGCAATCAGCCCCAGCATTTT.

The chain recombines TRBV18 with TRBJ1-4; D is undetermined. CDR1 KGHSH and CDR2 LQKENI come from the germline V gene. V lost 4 bases, J lost 8 bases, and 11 bases lay in between. The CDR3 length is 13 residues. The CDR3 is CASSRAANEKLFF. In DNA, the CDR3 is TGTGCCAGCTCACGGGCAGCGAACGAAAAACTGTTTTTT.

V gene TRBV5-1 combines with J gene TRBJ2-5, with TRBD2 identical over 7 bases. The CDR3 contains 15 residues. CDR1 and CDR2 (germline): SGHRS, YFSETQ. J gave up 9 bases and V 3 bases, and 14 bases lay outside the gene matches. CDR3 nucleotide sequence: TGCGCCAGCAGCTGGGGTTCTAGCGGTTCCGGTCCCCAGTACTTC. Its protein product is CASSWGSSGSGPQYF.

This clonotype was counted only a few times. V gene TRBV20-1 combines with J gene TRBJ2-3; 11 bases line up with TRBD2. Trimming removed 5 bases from V and 8 bases from J; junction bases left unmatched: 12. Per the germline V gene, CDR1 is DFQATT and CDR2 is SNEGSKA (reference sequence). The CDR3 extends over 15 amino acids. CDR3 region: CSAPSTSGAQGTQYF. CDR3 coding DNA: TGCAGTGCTCCGTCGACTAGCGGGGCCCAGGGTACGCAGTATTTT.

This clonotype has at least ten counts. This sequence joins TRBV7-2 and TRBJ2-7; no reliable D call. Germline CDR1 is SGHTA and CDR2 is FQGNSA. The CDR3 consists of 16 residues. The V and J ends lost 0 bases and 0 bases respectively, with 12 bases between them. Written as DNA, the CDR3 is TGTGCCAGCAGCTTAGCCGTGGGATTCAACTCCTACGAGCAGTACTTC. Protein product: CASSLAVGFNSYEQYF. Looking up the rest from reference TRBV7-2 and TRBJ2-7 gives the full variable domain: GAGVSQSPSNKVTEKGKDVELRCDPISGHTALYWYRQSLGQGLEFLIYFQGNSAPDKSGLPSDRFSAERTGGSVSTLTIQRTQQEDSAVYLCASSLAVGFNSYEQYFGPGTRLTVT.

The chain couples TRBV2 to TRBJ2-1; perhaps TRBD2 as D (6 bases). Germline CDR1 and CDR2: SNHLY and FYNNEI. Trimming removed 5 bases at V and 7 bases at J, with 18 bases between. This CDR3 comprises 15 residues. CDR3 amino acids: CASSRLGGGSNEQFF. Here the CDR3 DNA reads TGTGCCAGCAGTCGACTAGGAGGAGGGTCTAATGAGCAGTTCTTC. The full variable domain, with the rest looked up from reference TRBV2 and TRBJ2-1, is EPEVTQTPSHQVTQMGQEVILRCVPISNHLYFYWYRQILGQKVEFLVSFYNNEISEKSEIFDDQFSVERPDGSNFTLKIRSTKLEDSAMYFCASSRLGGGSNEQFFGPGTRLTVL.

In nucleotides, the CDR3 is TGTGCCAGCAGCGATTCGATGGTGAACCAAGAGACCCAGTACTTC. Residues: CASSDSMVNQETQYF. The J gene is TRBJ2-5, the V gene TRBV7-9; D is unresolved. Trimming removed 5 bases at V and 0 bases at J, with 13 bases between. The CDR3 length is 15 residues. Germline assignment: CDR1 SEHNR and CDR2 FQNEAQ (reference sequence).

A remark on this clonotype: An end of the junction does not agree with germline; a read error may underlie this. The rearrangement uses TRBV27 and TRBJ1-1; a weak D match, TRBD1 (5 bases). Germline-derived CDR1 and CDR2 are MNHEY and SMNVEV (reference sequence). This CDR3 is 16 amino acids long. The CDR3 reads CASSNRPGTGNTEAFF. In nucleotides, the CDR3 is TGTGCCAGCAGCAATCGACCCGGGACGGGGAACACGGAAGCTTTCTTT.

The V and J genes are TRBV28 and TRBJ2-5; the D gene could be TRBD1 or TRBD2 (5 bases each). The CDR3 spans 17 residues. Germline-derived CDR1 and CDR2 are MDHEN and SYDVKM. Trimming shortened V by 5 bases and J by 2 bases, and 21 bases separated the two germline ends. The CDR3 DNA reads as TGTGCCAGCAGTGCATTCCGCCCCGGGACCGTACAAGAGACCCAGTACTTC. Translating it yields CASSAFRPGTVQETQYF.

V gene TRBV20-1 combines with J gene TRBJ1-1; D is perhaps TRBD1 (6 bases). V was trimmed by 5 bases and J by 6 bases, leaving 10 bases between them. CDR3 length equals 11 residues. Germline V gene data show CDR1 as DFQATT and CDR2 as SNEGSKA (reference sequence). The CDR3 region is CSARGAAEAFF. The CDR3, as DNA: TGCAGTGCTCGGGGGGCCGCTGAAGCTTTCTTT.

The V and J genes are TRBV2 and TRBJ2-5; TRBD1 agrees at 8 bases. CDR3 length: 15 residues. The germline V gene encodes CDR1 SNHLY and CDR2 FYNNEI. The junction had 15 bases not matched to a gene; V was cut back by 4 bases and J by 11 bases. CDR3 loop: CASSADRGGSNEQYF. The CDR3 bases are TGTGCCAGCAGTGCAGACAGGGGAGGCTCGAATGAGCAGTACTTC.

This clonotype appeared many times. Germline is not matched at one junction end, which may reflect a read error. Here the CDR3 DNA reads TGTGCCAGCAGCTTAGGCTCCGATACGCAGTATTTT. It specifies CASSLGSDTQYF. The J gene is TRBJ2-3, the V gene TRBV5-1; unclear D gene. Germline V gene sequence: CDR1 SGHRS, CDR2 YFSETQ. This CDR3 is 12 amino acids long. The whole variable domain, filled in from reference TRBV5-1 and TRBJ2-3, reads KAGVTQTPRYLIKTRGQQVTLSCSPISGHRSVSWYQQTPGQGLQFLFEYFSETQRNKGNFPGRFSGRQFSNSRSEMNVSTLELGDSALYLCASSLGSDTQYFGPGTRLTVL.

The chain employs TRBV29-1 and TRBJ1-1, with D perhaps TRBD1 (5 bases). Germline V gene lookup returns CDR1 SQVTM and CDR2 ANQGSEA. The CDR3 covers 12 residues. V lost 3 bases and J lost 6, with 11 bases in between. CDR3 nucleotide sequence: TGCAGCGTTGACAGGTCGGGGGCTGAAGCTTTCTTT. Translating it yields CSVDRSGAEAFF.

The V gene is TRBV11-2, the J gene TRBJ2-7; TRBD1 matches 7 bases. Germline CDR1 SGHAT, CDR2 FQNNGV. The CDR3 contains 16 residues. Losses at the gene ends were 5 bases for V and 5 bases for J; bases not matched to a gene: 15. The CDR3, as DNA: TGTGCCAGCAGCCGCCGGACAGGTCCTTGGACGGACGAGCAGTACTTC. It translates to CASSRRTGPWTDEQYF.

The chain combines TRBV12-3 or TRBV12-4 with TRBJ2-1, with D possibly matching TRBD1 (5 bases). V shed 2 bases and J shed 2 bases, with 10 bases lying between them. The CDR3 is 15 amino acids. The CDR3 DNA sequence: TGTGCCAGCAGTTTAAGACAGTCAACCTACAATGAGCAGTTCTTC. This encodes CASSLRQSTYNEQFF.

Comments on this clonotype: Being one base from a much bigger clone, this may be a read error. The gene calls are TRBV29-1 and TRBJ2-1; perhaps TRBD2 as D (5 bases). Germline loops: CDR1 SQVTM, CDR2 ANQGSEA. The V and J ends lost 7 bases and 1 base respectively, with 17 bases between them. The CDR3 sequence is 15 residues long. The CDR3 bases are TGCAGCGGAGGGTCCCGACGGGTGTCCTACAATGAGCAGTTCTTC. Its protein product is CSGGSRRVSYNEQFF.

This chain uses TRBV25-1 with TRBJ1-4, with 9 bases fitting TRBD1. J was trimmed by 7 bases and V by 3 bases; bases with no gene match: 3. CDR3 length: 14 amino acids. Germline V gene data show CDR1 as MGHDK and CDR2 as SYGVNS. The CDR3 loop is CASSDGTGLEKLFF. The DNA for the CDR3 is TGTGCCAGCAGTGATGGGACAGGGCTTGAAAAACTGTTTTTT.

V is TRBV20-1 and J is TRBJ2-1, with a tentative D call TRBD2 (6 bases). CDR1 and CDR2 (germline): DFQATT, SNEGSKA (reference sequence). The germline V and J ends were trimmed by 6 bases and 6 bases, with 21 bases remaining between them. This CDR3 is built from 15 residues. The CDR3 spells CSAPPRDFATNEQFF. The CDR3 coding sequence is TGCAGTGCCCCCCCGAGGGACTTTGCTACCAATGAGCAGTTCTTC.

Comments on this clonotype: At one of its ends the junction is not consistent with the germline gene, which may arise from a read error. The chain links TRBV5-1 to TRBJ2-5; D gene ambiguous. In germline, CDR1 is SGHRS, CDR2 YFSETQ. The CDR3 contains 14 residues. The DNA for the CDR3 is TGTGCCAGCAGCTTGTCCCCACTACAAGAGACCCAGTACTTC. This translates into CASSLSPLQETQYF.

This clonotype has only a few counts. The V and J genes are TRBV29-1 and TRBJ2-6; D unclear. CDR3 size: 16 residues. The germline CDR1 and CDR2 sequences are SQVTM and ANQGSEA. The V gene lost 2 bases and the J gene lost 0 bases, with 11 bases spanning the gap. DNA of the CDR3: TGCAGCGTTGAAACCCCCAGGCGCTCTGGGGCCAACGTCCTGACTTTC. This translates into CSVETPRRSGANVLTF.

This clonotype has a handful of counts. This rearrangement joins TRBV2 to TRBJ2-7; D not resolved. V was pared by 6 bases and J by 0 bases, with 15 bases between. The germline V gene encodes CDR1 SNHLY and CDR2 FYNNEI. The CDR3 has 15 amino acids. The CDR3 nucleotides are TGTGCCAGCAGCCGGACCGGAGTTCGCTCCTACGAGCAGTACTTC. Amino acids: CASSRTGVRSYEQYF. Filled out from reference TRBV2 and TRBJ2-7, the complete variable domain reads EPEVTQTPSHQVTQMGQEVILRCVPISNHLYFYWYRQILGQKVEFLVSFYNNEISEKSEIFDDQFSVERPDGSNFTLKIRSTKLEDSAMYFCASSRTGVRSYEQYFGPGTRLTVT.

This clonotype occurred a few times. This chain connects TRBV29-1 to TRBJ2-1; maybe TRBD1 (5 bases). The germline gives CDR1 SQVTM, CDR2 ANQGSEA. Trimming pared 8 bases from V and 7 bases from J, leaving 18 bases between. This CDR3 spans 13 amino acids. The CDR3 DNA reads as TGCAGCTTTTCCTCCAGGGTAGAAAATGAGCAGTTCTTC. Amino acids: CSFSSRVENEQFF.

Regarding this clonotype: One end of the junction fails to match germline, which may point to a read error. The chain is built from TRBV28 and TRBJ1-2, with D unresolved. CDR1 MDHEN and CDR2 SYDVKM come from the germline V gene. The CDR3 length is 12 residues. The CDR3 nucleotides are TGTGCCATCAGTTTCGGAGGCTATGGCTACACCTTC. Encoded protein: CAISFGGYGYTF.

In this sample, this clonotype turned up a few times. The V call is TRBV7-2, the J call TRBJ2-7; 10 positions match TRBD2. Germline V CDR1 and CDR2: SGHTA, FQGNSA. This CDR3 is 16 amino acids long. V trimming: 5 bases; J trimming: 0 bases; junction bases outside the gene matches: 7. CDR3 loop: CASSATSGTSSYEQYF. CDR3 DNA sequence: TGTGCCAGCAGCGCAACTAGCGGGACCAGCTCCTACGAGCAGTACTTC.